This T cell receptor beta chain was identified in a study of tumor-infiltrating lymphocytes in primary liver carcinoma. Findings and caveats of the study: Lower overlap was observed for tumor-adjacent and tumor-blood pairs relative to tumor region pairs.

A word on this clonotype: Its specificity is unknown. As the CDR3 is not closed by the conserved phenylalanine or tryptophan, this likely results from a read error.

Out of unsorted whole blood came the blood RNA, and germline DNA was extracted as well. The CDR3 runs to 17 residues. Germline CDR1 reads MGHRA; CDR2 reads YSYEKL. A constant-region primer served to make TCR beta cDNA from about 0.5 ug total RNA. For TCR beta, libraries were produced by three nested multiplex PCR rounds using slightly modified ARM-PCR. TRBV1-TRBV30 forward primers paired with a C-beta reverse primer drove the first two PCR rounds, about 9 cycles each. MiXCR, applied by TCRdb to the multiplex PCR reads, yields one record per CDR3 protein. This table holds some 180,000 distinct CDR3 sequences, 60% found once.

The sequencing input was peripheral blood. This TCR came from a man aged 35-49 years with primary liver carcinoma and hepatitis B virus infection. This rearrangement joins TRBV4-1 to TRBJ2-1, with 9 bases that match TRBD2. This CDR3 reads CASSQTPSGMVGHEQFI. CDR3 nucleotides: TGCGCGAGCAGCCAAACGCCTAGCGGGATGGTGGGGCATGAGCAGTTCATC.